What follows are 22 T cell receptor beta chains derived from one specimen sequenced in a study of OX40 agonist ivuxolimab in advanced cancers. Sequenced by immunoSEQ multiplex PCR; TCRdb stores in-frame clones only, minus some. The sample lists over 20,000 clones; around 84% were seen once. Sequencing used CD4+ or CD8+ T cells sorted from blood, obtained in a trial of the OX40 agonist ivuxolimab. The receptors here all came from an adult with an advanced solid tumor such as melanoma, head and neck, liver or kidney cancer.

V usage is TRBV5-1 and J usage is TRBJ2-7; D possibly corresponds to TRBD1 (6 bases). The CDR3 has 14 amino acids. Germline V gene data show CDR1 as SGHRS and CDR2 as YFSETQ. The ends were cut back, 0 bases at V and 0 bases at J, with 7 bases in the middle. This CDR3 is CASSLADSSYEQYF. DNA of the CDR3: TGCGCCAGCAGCTTGGCGGACAGCTCCTACGAGCAGTACTTC.

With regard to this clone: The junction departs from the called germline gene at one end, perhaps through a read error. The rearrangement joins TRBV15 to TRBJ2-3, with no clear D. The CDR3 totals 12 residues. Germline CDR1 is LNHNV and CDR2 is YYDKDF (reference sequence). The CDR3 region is CATGRNTDTQYF. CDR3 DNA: TGTGCCACCGGCAGAAACACAGATACGCAGTATTTT.

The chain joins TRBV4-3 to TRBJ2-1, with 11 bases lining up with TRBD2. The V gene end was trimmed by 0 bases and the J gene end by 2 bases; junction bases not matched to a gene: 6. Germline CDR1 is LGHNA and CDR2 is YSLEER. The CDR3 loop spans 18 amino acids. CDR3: CASSQDFSGGAPYNEQFF. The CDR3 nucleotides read TGCGCCAGCAGCCAAGACTTTAGCGGGGGGGCCCCCTACAATGAGCAGTTCTTC.

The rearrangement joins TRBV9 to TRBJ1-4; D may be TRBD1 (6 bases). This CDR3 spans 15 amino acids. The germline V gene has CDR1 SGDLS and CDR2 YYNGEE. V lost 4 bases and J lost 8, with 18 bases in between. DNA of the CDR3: TGTGCCAGCAGCACCCGAGGAGGGGGAGGGGAAAAACTGTTTTTT. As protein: CASSTRGGGGEKLFF.

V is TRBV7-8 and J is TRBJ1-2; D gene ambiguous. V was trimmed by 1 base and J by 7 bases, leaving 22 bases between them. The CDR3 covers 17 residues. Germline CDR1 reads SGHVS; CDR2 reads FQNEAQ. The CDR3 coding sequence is TGTGCCAGCAGCTTAGAACTATCGGGGAGGGTGGATGGTGGCTACACCTTC. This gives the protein CASSLELSGRVDGGYTF.

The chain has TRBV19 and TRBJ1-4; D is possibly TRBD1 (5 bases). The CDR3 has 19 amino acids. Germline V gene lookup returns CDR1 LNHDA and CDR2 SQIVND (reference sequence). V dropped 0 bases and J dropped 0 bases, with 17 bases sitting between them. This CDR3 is CASSIEETRVSATNEKLFF. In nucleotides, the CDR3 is TGTGCCAGTAGTATAGAAGAGACCAGGGTATCGGCAACTAATGAAAAACTGTTTTTT. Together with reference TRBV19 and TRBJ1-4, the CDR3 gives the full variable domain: DGGITQSPKYLFRKEGQNVTLSCEQNLNHDAMYWYRQDPGQGLRLIYYSQIVNDFQKGDIAEGYSVSREKKESFPLTVTSAQKNPTAFYLCASSIEETRVSATNEKLFFGSGTQLSVL.

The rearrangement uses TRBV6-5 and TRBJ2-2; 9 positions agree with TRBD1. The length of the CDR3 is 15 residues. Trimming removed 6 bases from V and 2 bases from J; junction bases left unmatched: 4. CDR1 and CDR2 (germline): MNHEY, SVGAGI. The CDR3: CASSPGQGNTGELFF. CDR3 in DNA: TGTGCCAGCAGCCCGGGACAGGGAAACACCGGGGAGCTGTTTTTT.

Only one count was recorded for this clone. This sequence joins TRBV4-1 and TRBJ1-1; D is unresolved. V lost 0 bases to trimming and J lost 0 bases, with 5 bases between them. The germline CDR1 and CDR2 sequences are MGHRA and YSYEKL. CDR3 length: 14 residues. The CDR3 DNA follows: TGCGCCAGCAGCCAAGAGGCGATGAACACTGAAGCTTTCTTT. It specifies CASSQEAMNTEAFF.

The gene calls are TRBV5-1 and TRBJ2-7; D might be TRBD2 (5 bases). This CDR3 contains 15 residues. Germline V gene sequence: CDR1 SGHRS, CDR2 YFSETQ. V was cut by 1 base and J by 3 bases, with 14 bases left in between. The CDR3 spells CASSLSWGASYEQYF. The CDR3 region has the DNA TGCGCCAGCAGCTTGAGTTGGGGAGCAAGCTACGAGCAGTACTTC.

CDR3 sequence (DNA): TGTGCCAGCAGTGTAGGTACTAGCGGGGCAGATACGCAGTATTTT. It yields the protein CASSVGTSGADTQYF. The gene calls are TRBV6-1 and TRBJ2-3, with 10 bases lining up with TRBD2. Trimming cost V 4 bases and J 4 bases; bases outside gene matches: 5. CDR1 and CDR2 (germline): MNHNS, SASEGT. The CDR3 spans 15 residues.

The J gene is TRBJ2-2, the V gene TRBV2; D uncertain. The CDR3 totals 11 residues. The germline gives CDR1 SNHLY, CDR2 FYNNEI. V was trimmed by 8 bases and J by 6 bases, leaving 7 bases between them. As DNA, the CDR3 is TGTGCCAGCGGCCGATCCGGGGAGCTGTTTTTT. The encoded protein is CASGRSGELFF.

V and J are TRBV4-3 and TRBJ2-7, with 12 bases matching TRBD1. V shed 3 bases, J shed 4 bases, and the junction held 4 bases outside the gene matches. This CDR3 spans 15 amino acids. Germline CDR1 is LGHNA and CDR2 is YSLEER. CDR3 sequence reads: CASSHRDRGLYEQYF. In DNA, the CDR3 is TGCGCCAGCAGCCACAGGGACAGGGGGCTTTACGAGCAGTACTTC.

In DNA form, the CDR3 reads TGTGCCAGCAGTTATACCTCGGGATACGAGCAGTACTTC. Protein sequence: CASSYTSGYEQYF. This sequence joins TRBV6-6 and TRBJ2-7; D perhaps matches TRBD2 (5 bases). Trimming pared 3 bases from V and 4 bases from J, leaving 10 bases between. Germline V gives CDR1 MNHNY, CDR2 SVGAGI (reference sequence). The CDR3 has 13 residues.

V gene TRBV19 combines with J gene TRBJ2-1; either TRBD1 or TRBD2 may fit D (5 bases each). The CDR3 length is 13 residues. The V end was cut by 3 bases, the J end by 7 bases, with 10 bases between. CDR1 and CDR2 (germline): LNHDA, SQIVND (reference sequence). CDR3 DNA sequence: TGTGCCAGTAGTATCAAGGGACGGAATGAGCAGTTCTTC. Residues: CASSIKGRNEQFF.

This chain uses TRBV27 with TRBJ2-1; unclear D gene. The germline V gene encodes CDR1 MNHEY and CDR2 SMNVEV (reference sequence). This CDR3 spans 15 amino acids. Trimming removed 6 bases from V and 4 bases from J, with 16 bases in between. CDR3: CASSPQLYGYNEQFF. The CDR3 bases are TGTGCCAGCAGCCCACAGCTGTATGGTTACAATGAGCAGTTCTTC.

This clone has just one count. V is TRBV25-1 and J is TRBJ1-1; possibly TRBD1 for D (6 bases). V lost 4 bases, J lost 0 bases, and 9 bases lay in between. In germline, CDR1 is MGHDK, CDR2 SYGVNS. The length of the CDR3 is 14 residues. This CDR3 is CASSAGQLNTEAFF. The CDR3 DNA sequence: TGTGCCAGCAGTGCGGGACAACTGAACACTGAAGCTTTCTTT.

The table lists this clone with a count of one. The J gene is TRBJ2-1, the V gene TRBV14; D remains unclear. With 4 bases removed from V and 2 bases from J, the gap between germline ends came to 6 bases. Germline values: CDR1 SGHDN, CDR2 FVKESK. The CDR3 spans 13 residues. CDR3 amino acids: CASSPVPYNEQFF. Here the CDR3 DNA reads TGTGCCAGCAGCCCTGTACCCTACAATGAGCAGTTCTTC.

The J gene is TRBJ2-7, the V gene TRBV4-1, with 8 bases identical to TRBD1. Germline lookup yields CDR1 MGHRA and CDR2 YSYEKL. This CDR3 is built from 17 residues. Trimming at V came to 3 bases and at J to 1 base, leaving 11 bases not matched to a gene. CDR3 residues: CASSQKDPGQASYEQYF. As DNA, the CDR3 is TGCGCCAGCAGCCAGAAAGACCCGGGACAGGCGTCCTACGAGCAGTACTTC.

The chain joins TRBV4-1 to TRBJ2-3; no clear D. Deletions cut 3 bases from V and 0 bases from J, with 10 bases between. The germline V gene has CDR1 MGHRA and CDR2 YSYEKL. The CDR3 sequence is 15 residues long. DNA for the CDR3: TGCGCCAGCAGCCATGGACCCCAGAGCACAGATACGCAGTATTTT. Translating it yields CASSHGPQSTDTQYF.

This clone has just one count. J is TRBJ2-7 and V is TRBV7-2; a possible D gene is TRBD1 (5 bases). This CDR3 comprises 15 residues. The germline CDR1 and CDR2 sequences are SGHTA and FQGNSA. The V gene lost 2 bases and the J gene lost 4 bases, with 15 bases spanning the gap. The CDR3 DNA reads TGTGCCAGCAGCTTAAATGGGGCAGGGAAGTACGAGCAGTACTTC. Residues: CASSLNGAGKYEQYF.

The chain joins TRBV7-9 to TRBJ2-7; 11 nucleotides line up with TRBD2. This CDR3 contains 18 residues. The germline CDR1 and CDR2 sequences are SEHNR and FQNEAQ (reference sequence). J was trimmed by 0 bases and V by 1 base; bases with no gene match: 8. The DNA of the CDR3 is TGTGCCAGCAGCTTAGGTCTAGCGGGGGGCGAAAGCTCCTACGAGCAGTACTTC. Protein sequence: CASSLGLAGGESSYEQYF.

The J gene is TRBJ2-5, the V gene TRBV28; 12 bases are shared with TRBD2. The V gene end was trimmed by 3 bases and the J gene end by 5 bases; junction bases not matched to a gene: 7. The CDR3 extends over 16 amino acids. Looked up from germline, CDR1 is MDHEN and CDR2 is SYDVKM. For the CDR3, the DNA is TGTGCCAGCAGTTTTTCGGCCCTAGCGGGGGGGGAGACCCAGTACTTC. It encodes CASSFSALAGGETQYF.